This TCR beta chain was sequenced in a study of response to subunit inactivated influenza vaccine. Study observations and caveats: Researchers suggested that each seasonal influenza vaccination recruits few new T cells.

About this clonotype: Its specificity is unknown.

Each CDR3 protein is one row after TCRdb ran MiXCR on the RT-PCR reads. The data hold some 600,000 distinct CDR3 sequences, with roughly 15% observed a single time. This CDR3 contains 16 residues. The J segment lost 6 bases and the V segment lost 3 bases, leaving 13 bases of the junction unmatched. Per germline, CDR1 SGDLS and CDR2 YYNGEE. The sample was PBMCs from blood, taken 14 days before vaccination. This sequence was found in a man between 50 and 59 years old who received an inactivated influenza vaccine. The chain is built from TRBV9 and TRBJ2-3; 7 nucleotides line up with TRBD1. The CDR3 loop reads CASSAETGTALDTQYF. The CDR3 DNA is TGTGCCAGCAGCGCAGAAACCGGGACAGCCCTGGATACGCAGTATTTT. The full variable domain, completed using reference TRBV9 and TRBJ2-3, is DSGVTQTPKHLITATGQRVTLRCSPRSGDLSVYWYQQSLDQGLQFLIQYYNGEERAKGNILERFSAQQFPDLHSELNLSSLELGDSALYFCASSAETGTALDTQYFGPGTRLTVL.